The 12 T cell receptor beta chains below were found in one sample sequenced in a study of regulatory T cells in long-lasting Graves disease. This sample's time point: persistent/refractory GD, antithyroid drugs over 5 years with positive TRAb. Researchers made the TCR library from RNA that was extracted from PBMCs. CDR3-region Arm-PCR and iRepertoire HTBI primers produced the TCR beta libraries. TCRdb fed the multiplex PCR reads into MiXCR, producing one record per CDR3 protein. The table records 450,000 or so distinct CDR3 sequences, roughly 23% of them present only once. The sequenced sample was peripheral blood mononuclear cells (PBMCs), obtained when the disease was refractory, from a patient treated with antithyroid drugs. These receptors came from a female donor with Graves disease.

In its sample, this clonotype was seen a few times. This rearrangement joins TRBV19 to TRBJ1-2; D gene uncertain. The ends were cut back, 5 bases at V and 4 bases at J, with 14 bases in the middle. Germline lookup yields CDR1 LNHDA and CDR2 SQIVND (reference sequence). The CDR3 has 14 amino acids. As DNA, the CDR3 is TGTGCCAGTAGTCCCGACGACTCATCCTATGGCTACACCTTC. Translated: CASSPDDSSYGYTF.

This clonotype was counted many times. The chain carries TRBV5-6 and TRBJ2-4; the D is unclear. The length of the CDR3 is 14 residues. Looked up from germline, CDR1 is SGHDT and CDR2 is YYEEEE. V was trimmed by 5 bases and J by 1 base, leaving 10 bases between them. The chain's CDR3 is CASRRAGAKNIQYF. The CDR3 DNA reads as TGTGCCAGCAGACGGGCCGGGGCCAAAAACATTCAGTACTTC.

The J gene is TRBJ2-7, the V gene TRBV20-1, with D perhaps being TRBD1 or TRBD2 (7 bases each). The CDR3 is 14 residues long. CDR1 DFQATT and CDR2 SNEGSKA come from the germline V gene (reference sequence). V was shortened by 6 bases and J by 5 bases, with 20 bases between the two germline ends. The CDR3 region is CSAEGGGARNEQYF. The CDR3 nucleotides read TGCAGTGCCGAGGGAGGGGGCGCACGGAACGAGCAGTACTTC.

This clonotype was detected many times. The chain combines TRBV3-1 with TRBJ1-2; D is undetermined. CDR1 and CDR2 from the germline V gene are LGHDT and YNNKEL (reference sequence). Trimming removed 0 bases from V and 8 bases from J, with 10 bases in between. The CDR3 has 13 amino acids. CDR3 DNA sequence: TGTGCCAGCAGCCAAGAACTAAGGGAGGGCTACACCTTC. Translated, it gives CASSQELREGYTF. Variable domain in full (rest from reference TRBV3-1 and TRBJ1-2): DTAVSQTPKYLVTQMGNDKSIKCEQNLGHDTMYWYKQDSKKFLKIMFSYNNKELIINETVPNRFSPKSPDKAHLNLHINSLELGDSAVYFCASSQELREGYTFGSGTRLTVV.

This clonotype occurred a few times. The chain has TRBV6-1 and TRBJ2-7, with no clear D. V was shortened by 6 bases and J by 2 bases, with 8 bases between the two germline ends. Germline CDR1 reads MNHNS; CDR2 reads SASEGT. This CDR3 spans 12 amino acids. As DNA, the CDR3 is TGTGCCAGCAGAGAGACGGCCTACGAGCAGTACTTC. Its protein is CASRETAYEQYF.

The chain employs TRBV5-6 and TRBJ2-7; D call uncertain. Germline V gene sequence: CDR1 SGHDT, CDR2 YYEEEE. Trimming pared 1 base from V and 3 bases from J, leaving 8 bases between. The CDR3 totals 13 residues. The CDR3 coding sequence is TGTGCCAGCAGCTTGAACGTTCTCTACGAGCAGTACTTC. Protein: CASSLNVLYEQYF. The complete variable domain, with remaining parts taken from reference TRBV5-6 and TRBJ2-7, reads DAGVTQSPTHLIKTRGQQVTLRCSPKSGHDTVSWYQQALGQGPQFIFQYYEEEERQRGNFPDRFSGHQFPNYSSELNVNALLLGDSALYLCASSLNVLYEQYFGPGTRLTVT.

This clonotype was seen ten or more times. The chain joins TRBV28 to TRBJ1-2; D call uncertain. This CDR3 is built from 13 residues. CDR1 and CDR2 from the germline V gene are MDHEN and SYDVKM. Trimming took 5 bases from V and 5 from J, leaving 12 bases between them. CDR3 DNA sequence: TGTGCCAGCAGTACTGGACGGTTATATGGCTACACCTTC. Protein: CASSTGRLYGYTF.

The V gene is TRBV5-1, the J gene TRBJ1-1; D not certain. V was cut by 1 base and J by 1 base, with 8 bases left in between. The CDR3 runs 14 residues. CDR1 SGHRS and CDR2 YFSETQ come from the germline V gene. In DNA, the CDR3 is TGCGCCAGCAGCTTGCAGGCGCGGAACACTGAAGCTTTCTTT. This translates into CASSLQARNTEAFF.

This clonotype has a count of ten or more. This chain joins TRBV30 and TRBJ2-5, with D uncertain. Germline V CDR1 and CDR2: GTSNPN, SVGIG (reference sequence). This CDR3 comprises 14 residues. Trimming shortened V by 3 bases and J by 0 bases, and 11 bases separated the two germline ends. This chain's CDR3 is CAWRKDYNQETQYF. The CDR3 DNA reads TGTGCCTGGAGAAAGGATTACAACCAAGAGACCCAGTACTTC.

The V call is TRBV7-2, the J call TRBJ1-4; TRBD1 aligns across 7 bases. The J segment lost 0 bases and the V segment lost 3 bases, leaving 13 bases of the junction unmatched. This CDR3 is built from 19 residues. Per the germline V gene, CDR1 is SGHTA and CDR2 is FQGNSA. The CDR3 region is CASSFQGVTGVATNEKLFF. Here the CDR3 DNA reads TGTGCCAGCAGCTTTCAGGGTGTTACAGGGGTTGCAACTAATGAAAAACTGTTTTTT.

The genes are TRBV10-3 and TRBJ1-6, with a weak D call TRBD1 (5 bases). Germline values: CDR1 ENHRY, CDR2 SYGVKD. This CDR3 region has 15 residues. The V end lost 8 bases, the J end lost 7 bases, and 18 bases lay between the germline ends. CDR3 amino acids: CAIRSLRDLNSPLHF. For the CDR3, the DNA is TGTGCCATCCGCAGCCTGAGGGACCTAAATTCACCCCTCCACTTT.

The chain carries TRBV28 and TRBJ2-2, with a weak D call TRBD1 (6 bases). Germline lookup yields CDR1 MDHEN and CDR2 SYDVKM. The V end lost 5 bases, the J end lost 4 bases, and 14 bases lay between the germline ends. The CDR3 loop spans 15 amino acids. The CDR3 loop is CASSRSGDSTGELFF. CDR3 bases: TGTGCCAGCAGTAGATCAGGGGATTCCACCGGGGAGCTGTTTTTT.